This T cell receptor (beta chain) was identified in a study of PD-L1 blockade in urothelial cancer (TCRdb year 2017). Background for the entire study: All patients started therapy in the mid-2010s and received atezolizumab 1,200 mg intravenously every 3 weeks. About 85% of the 29 patients were males with bladder-origin urothelial cancer, and about 65% of the roughly 30 reported a prior smoking history. Patients had an ECOG performance status of 0 or 1 and had received between 0 and 3 prior chemotherapy regimens. Blood samples were analyzed 3 weeks after the start of treatment (second dose) and 6 weeks after the start of treatment. Blood samples gave a median of approximately 150,000 T cells and approximately 85,000 unique TCRs, with a median clonality of 0.080. An exploratory multi-omic analysis was conducted of the somatic, immune and clinical correlates of response to PD-L1 blockade with atezolizumab in urothelial cancer. Pretreatment tumor samples and matched peripheral blood, collected serially before and after atezolizumab treatment, underwent TCR sequencing. Durable clinical benefit meant progression-free survival longer than 6 months, and TCR features were also tested against progression-free and overall survival. In the same patients, whole exome sequencing and RNA sequencing of pretreatment tumors were performed in addition to TCR sequencing. About 10 patients achieved durable clinical benefit and 15 to 20 did not. Pretreatment blood TCR-seq was available for about 28 patients, at least one posttreatment blood collection was obtained for some 25 patients, and tumor TCR-seq was available for some 25 patients.

The study at large found these results: Improved progression-free and overall survival was associated with having pretreatment peripheral blood TCR clonality below the median. Among patients with durable benefit, tumor-associated TCR clones showed greater expansion in peripheral blood 3 weeks after treatment started (n of about 21, p = 0.022). Because the sample size was small (n = 29) and many of the analyses were exploratory, the results are meant to be hypothesis-generating.

A total of under 30 patients with locally advanced or metastatic urothelial carcinoma, treated at Memorial Sloan Kettering on a trial protocol, made up the cohort. Peripheral blood mononuclear cells were collected pretreatment and during treatment, with between 1 and 8 total time points obtained per patient. The Qiagen DNeasy Blood extraction kit was used to purify genomic DNA from total PBMCs and tumor samples. Collected pretreatment and during treatment, PBMCs were isolated and stored as previously described. To estimate absolute template abundance from read counts, synthetic TCR analog templates were spiked into each PCR. The immunoSEQ assay was used to amplify TCRbeta CDR3 regions from genomic DNA with bias-controlled V and J gene primers. Sequencing of rearranged TCRbeta segments was done at approximately 20X coverage. Per the original workflow: Sequencing errors were corrected by clustering, and CDR3s were annotated against IMGT so that V, D and J genes could be assigned. Downstream analyses used only productive TCRbeta rearrangements, leaving out any out-of-frame or stop-codon sequences. Clonality was computed as one minus Shannon entropy normalized by the log of the number of unique productive sequences. Fisher's exact test with Benjamini-Hochberg correction, using a cutoff of adjusted p below 0.01, was how clones that differed between time points or between blood and tumor were identified. Entries here come from immuneACCESS through TCRdb and include only in-frame sequences with V and J called. Some clones fail to appear in such tables; in the studies checked, an unresolved V gene covers under half of the shortfall, and the cause of the remainder is unknown. The D gene and trimming were derived from the DNA, and the V and J assignments and clone size from that table. The sample contains roughly 87,000 clones, about nine tenths of them found a single time. The top ten hold about 6% of the sample.

Concerning this clone: Its specific antigen is unknown. The sample holds no much larger clone one base away, and base qualities are not on file.

V gives up 2 bases and J gives up 12 bases, and the segment between their germline ends measures 16 bases. CDR1 LNHDA and CDR2 SQIVND were looked up in the germline V gene (reference sequence). Counted from cysteine to phenylalanine, this CDR3 has 13 amino acids. Of the read, only the CDR3 DNA is kept; its 39 bases are in frame from base 1. The chain employs TRBV19 and TRBJ1-2, with the D gene not confidently named. This specimen was PBMCs, taken around atezolizumab (anti-PD-L1) treatment. This clonotype originated in a woman in her sixties or seventies with urothelial cancer. The CDR3 reads CASSITLREYHTF. The DNA is TGTGCCAGTAGTATAACTCTGAGGGAGTATCACACCTTC.